The rows below give T cell receptor beta chains drawn from one sample of a study of cytomegalovirus exposure and HLA in healthy donors. The data were produced by immunoSEQ multiplex PCR, yet TCRdb's version contains in-frame clones alone and is incomplete. The sample records about 89,000 clones, less than 75% being singletons. The sequenced sample consisted of PBMCs. The receptors were sampled from a man aged 25 to 40 in good health and CMV-seronegative. The CDR3 runs from the conserved cysteine through the conserved F or W. A D gene is named only where the DNA matches it firmly. Rows may omit the clone size; those that give it use once, few, many or a size class.

j_gene | v_gene | d_gene | abundance | CDR3nt | CDR3aa
TRBJ1-1 | TRBV20-1 | TRBD1 | once | TGCAGTGCTAGGACAGGGTGTGAAGCTTTCTTT | CSARTGCEAFF
TRBJ1-1 | TRBV18 | . | . | TGTGCCAGCTCACCACCTTCAGGAATGAACACTGAAGCTTTCTTT | CASSPPSGMNTEAFF
TRBJ2-2 | TRBV28 | . | . | TGTGCCAGCAGTTTAATTAGTTTGCTAGCCGGGGAGCTGTTTTTT | CASSLISLLAGELFF
TRBJ1-5 | TRBV6-5 | TRBD1 | once | TGTGCCAGCAGACCCAGGGGACAGAACTATCAGCCCCAGCATTTT | CASRPRGQNYQPQHF
TRBJ2-1 | TRBV6-5 | . | few | TGTGCCAGCAGCCGTCCTAGCTACAATGAGCAGTTCTTC | CASSRPSYNEQFF
TRBJ1-1 | TRBV7-9 | . | . | TGTGCCAGCAGCTTAGGTCGGAACACTGAAGCTTTCTTT | CASSLGRNTEAFF
TRBJ1-1 | TRBV6-5 | . | once | TGTGCCAGCAGTTCTGACATCTCGAGAGATATCTGGGAAGCTTTCTTT | CASSSDISRDIWEAFF
TRBJ2-3 | TRBV6-4 | . | once | TGTGCCAGCAGTGATCGCGCCTTCGGTGAAGATACGCAGTATTTT | CASSDRAFGEDTQYF
TRBJ2-3 | TRBV30 | TRBD2 | . | TGTGCCTGGAATCCAGCGGGACTCACAGATACGCAGTATTTT | CAWNPAGLTDTQYF
TRBJ1-1 | TRBV6-6 | TRBD1 | few | TGTGCCAGCAGTACCCGACAGGGGGCTGCTTTCTTT | CASSTRQGAAFF
TRBJ1-5 | TRBV18 | . | . | TGTGCCAGCTCACCGATGGGGGGTCAGCCCCAGCATTTT | CASSPMGGQPQHF
TRBJ2-2 | TRBV5-4 | . | . | TGTGCCAGCAGCTTGAGTACAGGCACCGGGGAGCTGTTTTTT | CASSLSTGTGELFF
TRBJ2-7 | TRBV2 | . | . | TGTGCCAGCAGTGAAGGGGGCTGGTACGAGCAGTACTTC | CASSEGGWYEQYF
TRBJ2-4 | TRBV7-2 | TRBD1 | . | TGTGCCAGCAGCCTAGGCGGGACAGGGGCAACCAAAAACATTCAGTACTTC | CASSLGGTGATKNIQYF
TRBJ2-7 | TRBV10-2 | . | . | TGCGCCAGCAGTGAGGCAGGGTTAGCCTACGAGCAGTACTTC | CASSEAGLAYEQYF
TRBJ2-7 | TRBV7-9 | . | . | TGTGCCAGCCGAGCAGGCTCCTACGAGCAGTACTTC | CASRAGSYEQYF
TRBJ1-2 | TRBV27 | TRBD1 | . | TGTGCCAGCAGTTACAGGGGCGGCTATGGCTACACCTTC | CASSYRGGYGYTF
TRBJ1-1 | TRBV18 | . | few | TGTGCCAGCTCACCACGGACAAGGATGAACACTGAAGCTTTCTTT | CASSPRTRMNTEAFF
TRBJ1-2 | TRBV5-1 | . | . | TGCGCCAGCAGGCCTGACACGGCTTCTAACTATGGCTACACCTTC | CASRPDTASNYGYTF
TRBJ1-1 | TRBV11-3 | . | . | TGTGCCAGCAGCTTAGCAGGGAACACTGAAGCTTTCTTT | CASSLAGNTEAFF